The T cell receptor (beta chain) under discussion was sequenced for a study of identical twins. Study findings and constraints: Less excess twin sharing appeared in beta out-of-frame sequences. Low generation-probability sequences were in excess among twin-shared out-of-frame alpha sequences.

Germline CDR1 MGHRA, CDR2 YSYEKL. Trimming left V 1 base short and J 8 bases short, with 7 bases between. The CDR3 is 12 residues long. Worth noting for this clonotype: The antigen remains undetermined.

A single record per CDR3 protein comes from TCRdb applying MiXCR to the 5' RACE reads. This sample yields 420,000 or so distinct CDR3 sequences, of which less than 20% are seen a single time; 12% belongs to the top ten. The TCR originated in a man aged 45 to 65 in good health. The chain combines TRBV4-1 with TRBJ2-3; D remains ambiguous. The sequenced sample consisted of naive T cells sorted from blood. DNA of the CDR3: TGCGCCAGCAGCCAAGTCTCGGGTACGCAGTATTTT. Protein: CASSQVSGTQYF.